This is a list of T cell receptor beta chains from one sample in a study of shared clonotypes between healthy human individuals. The data were produced by immunoSEQ multiplex PCR, yet TCRdb's version contains in-frame clones alone and is incomplete. The sample contains roughly 2 million clones, 95% of which appear only once. The sequenced sample consisted of naive CD4+ T cells sorted from blood. The receptors shown here come from a man between 18 and 29 years old in good health. The CDR3 runs from the conserved cysteine through the conserved F or W. Fields, in order: CDR3 protein, CDR3 DNA, clone size, D gene, V gene, J gene. The D gene is left open where the match is weak. Only part of the rows carry a size: once, few, many, or a class if the clone is expanded.

CASSEGTFSYNEQFF,TGTGCCAGCAGCGAAGGGACATTCTCCTACAATGAGCAGTTCTTC,once,-,TRBV6-1,TRBJ2-1
CASSYRGSYNSPLHF,TGCGCCAGCAGTTATAGGGGCTCCTATAATTCACCCCTCCACTTT,-,-,TRBV10-2,TRBJ1-6
CASSLGGHSYEQYF,TGCGCCAGCAGCTTAGGGGGACACTCCTACGAGCAGTACTTC,-,-,TRBV5-1,TRBJ2-7
CASSYDELAGTLQYF,TGTGCCAGCAGTTACGACGAACTAGCGGGAACGTTGCAGTATTTT,-,TRBD2,TRBV6-5,TRBJ2-3
CASSLATGKNQPQHF,TGTGCCAGCAGCTTAGCAACCGGGAAAAATCAGCCCCAGCATTTT,-,-,TRBV7-2,TRBJ1-5
CASSVLAGDPNEQFF,TGTGCCAGCAGCGTACTAGCGGGGGACCCTAATGAGCAGTTCTTC,once,TRBD2,TRBV2,TRBJ2-1
CSVSRGADLETTKNTEAFF,TGCAGCGTTTCTCGAGGGGCCGACCTCGAAACAACCAAGAACACTGAAGCTTTCTTT,-,-,TRBV29-1,TRBJ1-1
CASRYQGTGNQPQHF,TGTGCCAGCAGATATCAGGGTACAGGCAATCAGCCCCAGCATTTT,-,-,TRBV2,TRBJ1-5
CASSFQSNSNQPQHF,TGTGCCAGCAGTTTTCAGTCCAATAGCAATCAGCCCCAGCATTTT,many,-,TRBV27,TRBJ1-5
CASSLEVGPGTEAFF,TGCGCCAGCAGCTTGGAGGTGGGCCCTGGCACTGAAGCTTTCTTT,-,-,TRBV5-1,TRBJ1-1
CASSLWGGGSNQPQHF,TGTGCCAGCAGCTTATGGGGTGGGGGCAGCAATCAGCCCCAGCATTTT,-,-,TRBV7-9,TRBJ1-5
CASSVDSGTGRSGTEAFF,TGTGCCAGCAGCGTAGATAGCGGGACAGGCCGATCCGGCACTGAAGCTTTCTTT,-,TRBD1,TRBV9,TRBJ1-1
CASSLVHRAGTEAFF,TGCGCCAGCAGCTTGGTGCACAGGGCCGGCACTGAAGCTTTCTTT,-,-,TRBV5-1,TRBJ1-1
CASSQVSGFYTGELFF,TGCGCCAGCAGCCAAGTTTCTGGATTCTACACCGGGGAGCTGTTTTTT,-,-,TRBV4-1,TRBJ2-2
CAWSVLRTANSPLHF,TGTGCCTGGAGTGTTTTAAGGACCGCCAATTCACCCCTCCACTTT,-,-,TRBV30,TRBJ1-6
CASSPTKLTRGPPLMNTEAFF,TGTGCCAGCAGCCCGACAAAATTGACCAGGGGTCCCCCGCTTATGAACACTGAAGCTTTCTTT,-,-,TRBV7-3,TRBJ1-1
CAWTDFSGRTNWGGYNEQFF,TGTGCCTGGACCGATTTTAGCGGGAGGACCAACTGGGGGGGGTACAATGAGCAGTTCTTC,-,TRBD2,TRBV30,TRBJ2-1
CASSKGAFREQYF,TGTGCCAGCAGCAAAGGGGCCTTCCGCGAGCAGTACTTC,-,-,TRBV14,TRBJ2-7
CSVVPGGYTDTQYF,TGCAGCGTTGTTCCGGGGGGTTACACAGATACGCAGTATTTT,-,TRBD2,TRBV29-1,TRBJ2-3
CASARSSGTVYNEQFF,TGCGCCAGCGCGCGGTCTAGCGGGACCGTTTACAATGAGCAGTTCTTC,once,TRBD2,TRBV5-1,TRBJ2-1
CAISEFGTGRNEQFF,TGTGCCATCAGTGAGTTTGGGACAGGGAGAAATGAGCAGTTCTTC,-,TRBD1,TRBV10-3,TRBJ2-1
CASSLGGQVTDTQYF,TGCGCCAGCAGCCTGGGGGGACAGGTCACAGATACGCAGTATTTT,-,TRBD1,TRBV5-1,TRBJ2-3
CASSLGNRLEKLFF,TGTGCCAGCAGCTTGGGTAACAGGCTCGAAAAACTGTTTTTT,-,-,TRBV7-9,TRBJ1-4